This T cell receptor (beta chain) comes out of a study of early T cells in non-severe SARS-CoV-2 infection. Looking at the study overall: Sequencing used unsorted whole-blood bulk RNA, so chains lack pairing.

Individual cDNA molecules received unique molecular identifiers during library preparation. TCRdb redid the calling of the 5' RACE reads with MiXCR, one entry per CDR3 protein. Of tens of thousands of distinct CDR3 sequences in the sample, roughly a tenth were seen once. Whole-study findings and limits: Matching results from VDJdb favored anti-spike CD8 responses, leaving private and CD4 specificities undetected.

This clonotype turned up a few times. The antigen remains unidentified. This clonotype originated in an adult who was a healthcare worker with PCR-confirmed SARS-CoV-2 infection or an uninfected control (not recorded which). The source material was whole blood.

The CDR3 loop reads CSAKLDRGGVYEQYF. The CDR3 nucleotides are TGCAGTGCTAAACTGGACAGGGGAGGGGTCTACGAGCAGTACTTC. The chain couples TRBV20-1 to TRBJ2-7; 9 bases match TRBD1. Trimming removed 4 bases from V and 3 bases from J; junction bases left unmatched: 10. CDR3 length equals 15 residues. From germline, CDR1 is DFQATT and CDR2 SNEGSKA (reference sequence).